A selection of T cell receptor beta chains follows, all from one sample in a study of blood T cell repertoires in COVID-19. Profiling relied on immunoSEQ multiplex PCR, and the TCRdb table lists in-frame clones only, not all of them. The sample contains 150,000 to 200,000 clones, around 81% of which appear only once. Sequenced sample: peripheral blood. The receptors shown here come from a woman aged 40 to 55 with COVID-19, enrolled during active disease. Both conserved end residues are part of each CDR3. Each record gives: CDR3 protein, CDR3 DNA, clone size, J gene, D gene, V gene. The D gene is left open where the match is weak. Not every row has a clone size; where given, it reads once, few, many or a size class.

CDR3 protein: CASSKGYTEAFF
CDR3 DNA: TGTGCCAGCTCAAAGGGGTACACTGAAGCTTTCTTT
clone size: NA
J gene: TRBJ1-1
D gene: NA
V gene: TRBV6-5

CDR3 protein: CASSRNHRGETQYF
CDR3 DNA: TGTGCCAGTAGTAGGAACCACAGGGGAGAGACCCAGTACTTC
clone size: NA
J gene: TRBJ2-5
D gene: TRBD1
V gene: TRBV19

CDR3 protein: CASSSLGSDTDTQYF
CDR3 DNA: TGTGCCAGCAGCTCCTTGGGGAGTGACACAGATACGCAGTATTTT
clone size: NA
J gene: TRBJ2-3
D gene: NA
V gene: TRBV5-4

CDR3 protein: CASSPAGAASRGTEAFF
CDR3 DNA: TGTGCCAGCAGCCCAGCGGGGGCTGCTTCCCGAGGCACTGAAGCTTTCTTT
clone size: NA
J gene: TRBJ1-1
D gene: NA
V gene: TRBV7-3

CDR3 protein: CASSLPPTGSGNTIYF
CDR3 DNA: TGTGCCAGCAGCCTCCCCCCGACAGGCTCTGGAAACACCATATATTTT
clone size: NA
J gene: TRBJ1-3
D gene: NA
V gene: TRBV6-6

CDR3 protein: CASSEFREQYF
CDR3 DNA: TGTGCCAGCAGTGAATTCAGGGAGCAGTACTTC
clone size: NA
J gene: TRBJ2-7
D gene: NA
V gene: TRBV6-1

CDR3 protein: CASTLELGRAYEQYF
CDR3 DNA: TGTGCCAGCACTCTAGAGCTTGGCAGGGCCTACGAGCAGTACTTC
clone size: NA
J gene: TRBJ2-7
D gene: NA
V gene: TRBV28

CDR3 protein: CASSIQGGYGYTF
CDR3 DNA: TGTGCCAGTAGTATTCAGGGAGGCTATGGCTACACCTTC
clone size: NA
J gene: TRBJ1-2
D gene: NA
V gene: TRBV19

CDR3 protein: CASSWEISGELFF
CDR3 DNA: TGTGCCAGCAGTTGGGAGATTAGCGGGGAGCTGTTTTTT
clone size: NA
J gene: TRBJ2-2
D gene: NA
V gene: TRBV28

CDR3 protein: CASSLSSGGARSYNEQFF
CDR3 DNA: TGTGCCAGCAGCTTATCTAGCGGGGGGGCCAGGTCCTACAATGAGCAGTTCTTC
clone size: NA
J gene: TRBJ2-1
D gene: TRBD2
V gene: TRBV7-2

CDR3 protein: CASSWAGSGHIGAFF
CDR3 DNA: TGTGCCAGCAGTTGGGCGGGGTCTGGCCATATAGGGGCTTTCTTT
clone size: NA
J gene: TRBJ1-1
D gene: NA
V gene: TRBV28

CDR3 protein: CASRTSGLSSYEQYF
CDR3 DNA: TGCGCCAGCAGAACTAGCGGTCTCTCCAGCTACGAGCAGTACTTC
clone size: NA
J gene: TRBJ2-7
D gene: TRBD2
V gene: TRBV5-1

CDR3 protein: CASSPESGFDQPQHF
CDR3 DNA: TGTGCCAGCAGTCCGGAGTCGGGGTTCGATCAGCCCCAGCATTTT
clone size: NA
J gene: TRBJ1-5
D gene: NA
V gene: TRBV5-4

CDR3 protein: CASSFPGDEQFF
CDR3 DNA: TGTGCCAGCAGTTTCCCGGGGGATGAGCAGTTCTTC
clone size: NA
J gene: TRBJ2-1
D gene: NA
V gene: TRBV27

CDR3 protein: CASSQAGGASTGELFF
CDR3 DNA: TGTGCCAGCAGCCAAGCCGGGGGGGCGTCCACCGGGGAGCTGTTTTTT
clone size: NA
J gene: TRBJ2-2
D gene: TRBD2
V gene: TRBV3-1/TRBV3-2

CDR3 protein: CASSPPIGDRGRTEAFF
CDR3 DNA: TGTGCCAGCTCACCACCTATAGGGGACAGGGGGCGTACTGAAGCTTTCTTT
clone size: once
J gene: TRBJ1-1
D gene: TRBD1
V gene: TRBV18

CDR3 protein: CASRAGGQNYGYTF
CDR3 DNA: TGTGCCAGCAGGGCGGGGGGACAAAACTATGGCTACACCTTC
clone size: NA
J gene: TRBJ1-2
D gene: NA
V gene: TRBV28

CDR3 protein: CASSLERTRAEAFF
CDR3 DNA: TGTGCCAGCAGCTTAGAAAGGACAAGGGCTGAAGCTTTCTTT
clone size: few
J gene: TRBJ1-1
D gene: NA
V gene: TRBV7-9

CDR3 protein: CAWTGRGGYGYTF
CDR3 DNA: TGTGCCTGGACGGGCAGGGGTGGCTATGGCTACACCTTC
clone size: NA
J gene: TRBJ1-2
D gene: NA
V gene: TRBV30

CDR3 protein: CATSSGTGTNTGELFF
CDR3 DNA: TGTGCCACCAGCAGTGGGACAGGGACCAACACCGGGGAGCTGTTTTTT
clone size: NA
J gene: TRBJ2-2
D gene: TRBD1
V gene: TRBV15

CDR3 protein: CASSIEVANKNIQYF
CDR3 DNA: TGTGCCAGTAGTATCGAGGTGGCCAACAAAAACATTCAGTACTTC
clone size: NA
J gene: TRBJ2-4
D gene: NA
V gene: TRBV19

CDR3 protein: CASSLRGDTEAFF
CDR3 DNA: TGCGCCAGCAGCTTGAGGGGTGACACTGAAGCTTTCTTT
clone size: NA
J gene: TRBJ1-1
D gene: NA
V gene: TRBV5-1

CDR3 protein: CASIKPTTGADTQYF
CDR3 DNA: TGTGCCAGCATTAAGCCGACGACAGGGGCAGATACGCAGTATTTT
clone size: NA
J gene: TRBJ2-3
D gene: TRBD1
V gene: TRBV28

CDR3 protein: CAWSVSWGVGEQYF
CDR3 DNA: TGTGCCTGGAGTGTGTCGTGGGGAGTGGGCGAGCAGTACTTC
clone size: NA
J gene: TRBJ2-7
D gene: NA
V gene: TRBV30

CDR3 protein: CASSPAGIAGDQETQYF
CDR3 DNA: TGTGCCAGCAGTCCTGCCGGAATAGCGGGTGATCAAGAGACCCAGTACTTC
clone size: once
J gene: TRBJ2-5
D gene: TRBD2
V gene: TRBV28

CDR3 protein: CASSPRGTGSYGYTF
CDR3 DNA: TGTGCCAGCAGCCCCCGAGGGACAGGGAGCTATGGCTACACCTTC
clone size: NA
J gene: TRBJ1-2
D gene: TRBD1
V gene: TRBV14

CDR3 protein: CAWSGWGLSKLTYEQYF
CDR3 DNA: TGTGCCTGGAGTGGTTGGGGACTTTCTAAACTTACCTACGAGCAGTACTTC
clone size: once
J gene: TRBJ2-7
D gene: NA
V gene: TRBV30

CDR3 protein: CASSVSGGKGEKLFF
CDR3 DNA: TGTGCCAGCAGCGTGTCAGGGGGAAAGGGTGAAAAACTGTTTTTT
clone size: NA
J gene: TRBJ1-4
D gene: TRBD1
V gene: TRBV9

CDR3 protein: CASSQDIVAGDEQFF
CDR3 DNA: TGTGCCAGCAGCCAAGATATAGTAGCGGGAGATGAGCAGTTCTTC
clone size: NA
J gene: TRBJ2-1
D gene: TRBD2
V gene: TRBV4-2

CDR3 protein: CASSAGGTSGYEQYF
CDR3 DNA: TGTGCCAGCAGCGCCGGGGGGACTAGCGGTTACGAGCAGTACTTC
clone size: once
J gene: TRBJ2-7
D gene: TRBD2
V gene: TRBV9

CDR3 protein: CASSRGGLAGAYMFF
CDR3 DNA: TGTGCCAGCAGCCGAGGGGGACTAGCGGGGGCTTATATGTTCTTC
clone size: NA
J gene: TRBJ2-1
D gene: TRBD2
V gene: TRBV7-8

CDR3 protein: CASSTGTSGSYGDIQYF
CDR3 DNA: TGTGCCAGCAGCACCGGGACTAGCGGGAGTTATGGGGACATTCAGTACTTC
clone size: NA
J gene: TRBJ2-4
D gene: NA
V gene: TRBV21-1

CDR3 protein: CASSIGAGYYGYTF
CDR3 DNA: TGTGCCAGTAGTATTGGGGCCGGGTATTATGGCTACACCTTC
clone size: NA
J gene: TRBJ1-2
D gene: NA
V gene: TRBV19

CDR3 protein: CASSTFTGGQYF
CDR3 DNA: TGTGCCAGTAGTACCTTCACGGGAGGTCAGTACTTC
clone size: NA
J gene: TRBJ2-4
D gene: TRBD2
V gene: TRBV19

CDR3 protein: CASSNEAETQYF
CDR3 DNA: TGTGCCAGCAGCAACGAGGCAGAGACCCAGTACTTC
clone size: NA
J gene: TRBJ2-5
D gene: NA
V gene: TRBV11-1

CDR3 protein: CASSLGQGVSDGELFF
CDR3 DNA: TGTGCCAGCAGCCTCGGACAGGGGGTGTCAGACGGGGAGCTGTTTTTT
clone size: NA
J gene: TRBJ2-2
D gene: TRBD1
V gene: TRBV7-9

CDR3 protein: CASSLSGSPYNEQFF
CDR3 DNA: TGTGCTAGCAGTTTGAGCGGGAGTCCCTACAATGAGCAGTTCTTC
clone size: few
J gene: TRBJ2-1
D gene: TRBD2
V gene: TRBV7-7

CDR3 protein: CASSELTSELSYNEQFF
CDR3 DNA: TGTGCCAGCAGCGAGTTGACTAGCGAGCTCTCCTACAATGAGCAGTTCTTC
clone size: NA
J gene: TRBJ2-1
D gene: TRBD2
V gene: TRBV27

CDR3 protein: CASSPISGSTYNEQFF
CDR3 DNA: TGTGCCAGCAGCCCAATAAGCGGGTCCACCTACAATGAGCAGTTCTTC
clone size: once
J gene: TRBJ2-1
D gene: NA
V gene: TRBV9

CDR3 protein: CASSLSDTQYF
CDR3 DNA: TGTGCCAGCAGCTTATCGGATACGCAGTATTTT
clone size: NA
J gene: TRBJ2-3
D gene: NA
V gene: TRBV7-9

CDR3 protein: CASRWGQGTLAFF
CDR3 DNA: TGCGCCAGCCGATGGGGACAGGGGACACTGGCTTTCTTT
clone size: many
J gene: TRBJ1-1
D gene: TRBD1
V gene: TRBV5-1

CDR3 protein: CAWSGTGGRYTF
CDR3 DNA: TGTGCCTGGAGTGGGACAGGGGGGCGGTACACCTTC
clone size: NA
J gene: TRBJ1-2
D gene: TRBD1
V gene: TRBV30

CDR3 protein: CASSLNGYEQYF
CDR3 DNA: TGTGCCAGCAGTTTAAACGGGTACGAGCAGTACTTC
clone size: NA
J gene: TRBJ2-7
D gene: NA
V gene: TRBV28

CDR3 protein: CASSGGTDQQGEQFF
CDR3 DNA: TGTGCCAGCAGCGGAGGGACAGACCAGCAGGGTGAGCAGTTCTTC
clone size: NA
J gene: TRBJ2-1
D gene: TRBD1
V gene: TRBV9

CDR3 protein: CASSPPPTGLGANVLTF
CDR3 DNA: TGTGCCAGCAGTCCCCCCCCCACAGGGCTTGGGGCCAACGTCCTGACTTTC
clone size: NA
J gene: TRBJ2-6
D gene: NA
V gene: TRBV28

CDR3 protein: CASSPRLAGFNEQFF
CDR3 DNA: TGTGCCAGCAGCCCTCGACTAGCGGGCTTCAATGAGCAGTTCTTC
clone size: NA
J gene: TRBJ2-1
D gene: TRBD2
V gene: TRBV9

CDR3 protein: CASSLEGNTGELFF
CDR3 DNA: TGTGCCAGCAGCTTAGAGGGGAACACCGGGGAGCTGTTTTTT
clone size: NA
J gene: TRBJ2-2
D gene: NA
V gene: TRBV5-6

CDR3 protein: CASKGSGTSNTQYF
CDR3 DNA: TGTGCCAGTAAAGGGAGCGGGACCTCTAATACGCAGTATTTT
clone size: NA
J gene: TRBJ2-3
D gene: TRBD2
V gene: TRBV19

CDR3 protein: CASSLEGQGTDTQYF
CDR3 DNA: TGCGCCAGCAGCTTGGAGGGACAGGGCACAGATACGCAGTATTTT
clone size: once
J gene: TRBJ2-3
D gene: TRBD1
V gene: TRBV5-1

CDR3 protein: CASSGDRRANYGYTF
CDR3 DNA: TGTGCCAGCAGTGGGGACAGGAGAGCTAACTATGGCTACACCTTC
clone size: few
J gene: TRBJ1-2
D gene: TRBD1
V gene: TRBV2

CDR3 protein: CASSYRRGGLGDTQYF
CDR3 DNA: TGTGCCAGCAGTTACAGGCGGGGGGGCCTCGGAGATACGCAGTATTTT
clone size: NA
J gene: TRBJ2-3
D gene: TRBD2
V gene: TRBV6-6

CDR3 protein: CASSEEADYNSPLHF
CDR3 DNA: TGTGCCAGCAGTGAGGAGGCAGACTATAATTCACCCCTCCACTTT
clone size: NA
J gene: TRBJ1-6
D gene: NA
V gene: TRBV25-1

CDR3 protein: CASSGSGTEAFF
CDR3 DNA: TGCGCCAGCAGTGGAAGCGGCACTGAAGCTTTCTTT
clone size: NA
J gene: TRBJ1-1
D gene: NA
V gene: TRBV10-1